This T cell receptor (beta chain) was profiled in a study of blood T cell repertoires in COVID-19. As for the study in general: Donors in the United States, Italy and Spain gave samples during acute or convalescent COVID-19. T cells, B-cell-depleted T cells, or PBMCs provided the cDNA or gDNA that served as material.

Trimming left V 10 bases short and J 3 bases short, with 16 bases between. Germline-derived CDR1 and CDR2 are LNHDA and SQIVND (reference sequence). The CDR3 runs to 13 residues. Authors' processing steps: Amplification with reference gene primers provided the estimates of nucleated cell counts. Method: immunoSEQ multiplex PCR; TCRdb's copy keeps in-frame clones and lacks some. For V, J and clone size, that table is used; D and trimming come from the DNA. The table records about 140,000 clones, around four fifths of them present only once. Sequencing was done on a sample of peripheral blood. The TCR sequence derives from an elderly woman with acute or convalescent COVID-19. The chain links TRBV19 to TRBJ2-7, with D tentatively TRBD1 (6 bases). Here the CDR3 DNA reads TGTGCCACAGAGGGGGAAAGAAGCTACGAGCAGTACTTC. Translation: CATEGERSYEQYF.